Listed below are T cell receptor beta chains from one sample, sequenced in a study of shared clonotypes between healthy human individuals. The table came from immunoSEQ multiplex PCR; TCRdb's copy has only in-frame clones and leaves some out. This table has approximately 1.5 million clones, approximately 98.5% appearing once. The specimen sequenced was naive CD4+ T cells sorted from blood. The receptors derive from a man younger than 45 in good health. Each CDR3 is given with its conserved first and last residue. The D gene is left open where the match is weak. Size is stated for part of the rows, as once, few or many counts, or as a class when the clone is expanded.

CDR3 DNA: TGTGCCAGCAGCTTAGATCAAGTGTCGGGCGGCAATCAGCCCCAGCATTTT
CDR3 protein: CASSLDQVSGGNQPQHF
CDR3 length: 17
V gene: TRBV11-3
clone size: NA
D gene: NA
J gene: TRBJ1-5

CDR3 DNA: TGTGCCAGCAGCCGACAGTCCTACAATGAGCAGTTCTTC
CDR3 protein: CASSRQSYNEQFF
CDR3 length: 13
V gene: TRBV7-9
clone size: NA
D gene: NA
J gene: TRBJ2-1

CDR3 DNA: TGTGCCACCAGCAGAGGGTCCGCCCCACAGCGGGACGTCGAGCAGTTCTTC
CDR3 protein: CATSRGSAPQRDVEQFF
CDR3 length: 17
V gene: TRBV15
clone size: NA
D gene: TRBD2
J gene: TRBJ2-1

CDR3 DNA: TGTGCCAGCTCTCCGCGGGGAGGGGGTAGCACTGAAGCTTTCTTT
CDR3 protein: CASSPRGGGSTEAFF
CDR3 length: 15
V gene: TRBV18
clone size: NA
D gene: NA
J gene: TRBJ1-1

CDR3 DNA: TGTGCCAGCAACGAGAACACTGAAGCTTTCTTT
CDR3 protein: CASNENTEAFF
CDR3 length: 11
V gene: TRBV7-9
clone size: once
D gene: NA
J gene: TRBJ1-1

CDR3 DNA: TGTGCCAGCAGTTGGGACGGACAGCAGGCCCAGTACTTC
CDR3 protein: CASSWDGQQAQYF
CDR3 length: 13
V gene: TRBV6-5
clone size: once
D gene: NA
J gene: TRBJ2-5

CDR3 DNA: TGCAGCGTCGGACACTATGTAAGCTCCTACGAGCAGTACTTC
CDR3 protein: CSVGHYVSSYEQYF
CDR3 length: 14
V gene: TRBV29-1
clone size: once
D gene: NA
J gene: TRBJ2-7

CDR3 DNA: TGTGCCAGCAGTTTGAGGGGCCGCAGGGTAGGAACTAATGAAAAACTGTTTTTT
CDR3 protein: CASSLRGRRVGTNEKLFF
CDR3 length: 18
V gene: TRBV27
clone size: NA
D gene: NA
J gene: TRBJ1-4

CDR3 DNA: TGTGCCAGCAGCTTAATGGGACAGAGTACCGGGGAGCTGTTTTTT
CDR3 protein: CASSLMGQSTGELFF
CDR3 length: 15
V gene: TRBV7-3
clone size: NA
D gene: TRBD1
J gene: TRBJ2-2

CDR3 DNA: TGTGCCAGCAGTTATGGGGGCACCGGGGAGCTGTTTTTT
CDR3 protein: CASSYGGTGELFF
CDR3 length: 13
V gene: TRBV6-5
clone size: NA
D gene: NA
J gene: TRBJ2-2

CDR3 DNA: TGTGCCAGCAGCCCACCGGCCAATGAGCAGTTCTTC
CDR3 protein: CASSPPANEQFF
CDR3 length: 12
V gene: TRBV7-2
clone size: NA
D gene: NA
J gene: TRBJ2-1

CDR3 DNA: TGTGCCAGCAGCTCCCCCGGGACACCGGCCTCCTACGAGCAGTACTTC
CDR3 protein: CASSSPGTPASYEQYF
CDR3 length: 16
V gene: TRBV28
clone size: NA
D gene: NA
J gene: TRBJ2-7

CDR3 DNA: TGCGCCAGCAGTTCCCTACACGGGATGAACACTGAAGCTTTCTTT
CDR3 protein: CASSSLHGMNTEAFF
CDR3 length: 15
V gene: TRBV10-1
clone size: NA
D gene: NA
J gene: TRBJ1-1

CDR3 DNA: TGTGCCAGCAGCATTGAACTAGCGGCAACCTACGAGCAGTACTTC
CDR3 protein: CASSIELAATYEQYF
CDR3 length: 15
V gene: TRBV9
clone size: NA
D gene: TRBD2
J gene: TRBJ2-7

CDR3 DNA: TGTGCCAGCAGCTTGACGGCTAGCGGCACAGATACGCAGTATTTT
CDR3 protein: CASSLTASGTDTQYF
CDR3 length: 15
V gene: TRBV5-4
clone size: NA
D gene: NA
J gene: TRBJ2-3

CDR3 DNA: TGCGCCAGCAGCTGGGAAACAGGGGTTGCCGGGGAGCTGTTTTTT
CDR3 protein: CASSWETGVAGELFF
CDR3 length: 15
V gene: TRBV5-1
clone size: once
D gene: TRBD1
J gene: TRBJ2-2

CDR3 DNA: TGTGCCAGTAGTTCAGGACAGAAGCAGTACTTC
CDR3 protein: CASSSGQKQYF
CDR3 length: 11
V gene: TRBV19
clone size: NA
D gene: NA
J gene: TRBJ2-7

CDR3 DNA: TGTGCCAGTAGTCCAAGACAGGGGGGCAATCAGCCCCAGCATTTT
CDR3 protein: CASSPRQGGNQPQHF
CDR3 length: 15
V gene: TRBV19
clone size: NA
D gene: TRBD1
J gene: TRBJ1-5

CDR3 DNA: TGTGCCAGCAGTTACTCGAATGAGGGGCGGACTGAAGCTTTCTTT
CDR3 protein: CASSYSNEGRTEAFF
CDR3 length: 15
V gene: TRBV6-5
clone size: NA
D gene: NA
J gene: TRBJ1-1

CDR3 DNA: TGTGCCATCAGTGAGACCGGGACAGGGGATCGAGGCATTCAGTACTTC
CDR3 protein: CAISETGTGDRGIQYF
CDR3 length: 16
V gene: TRBV10-3
clone size: once
D gene: TRBD1
J gene: TRBJ2-4

CDR3 DNA: TGTGCCAGCAGTTTGGGACTAGCGGGAGCGTTGACTACCGAGCAGTACTTC
CDR3 protein: CASSLGLAGALTTEQYF
CDR3 length: 17
V gene: TRBV27
clone size: NA
D gene: TRBD2
J gene: TRBJ2-7

CDR3 DNA: TGTGCCAGCAGTTTAGAGTTTACCGTGTTGGACAGGGGGCTGATTCACGGAGCTTTCTTT
CDR3 protein: CASSLEFTVLDRGLIHGAFF
CDR3 length: 20
V gene: TRBV27
clone size: NA
D gene: TRBD1
J gene: TRBJ1-1

CDR3 DNA: TGTGCCAGCAGCCAAGAAGGCAGGGGAGTGACCCAGTACTTC
CDR3 protein: CASSQEGRGVTQYF
CDR3 length: 14
V gene: TRBV4-2
clone size: NA
D gene: NA
J gene: TRBJ2-5

CDR3 DNA: TGTGCCAGCAGCTCCGGGGGGCCCCAGCATTTT
CDR3 protein: CASSSGGPQHF
CDR3 length: 11
V gene: TRBV7-2
clone size: NA
D gene: NA
J gene: TRBJ1-5

CDR3 DNA: TGTGCCAGCAGCGTAGGACTAGCGGCGAACACCGGGGAGCTGTTTTTT
CDR3 protein: CASSVGLAANTGELFF
CDR3 length: 16
V gene: TRBV9
clone size: NA
D gene: TRBD2
J gene: TRBJ2-2

CDR3 DNA: TGTGCCAGCAGAAAAACGACAGAGACTAATGAAAAACTGTTTTTT
CDR3 protein: CASRKTTETNEKLFF
CDR3 length: 15
V gene: TRBV27
clone size: NA
D gene: NA
J gene: TRBJ1-4

CDR3 DNA: TGCGCCAGCAGCTTGGGGATGGGCCGGGGGATCCAAGAGACCCAGTACTTC
CDR3 protein: CASSLGMGRGIQETQYF
CDR3 length: 17
V gene: TRBV5-1
clone size: NA
D gene: NA
J gene: TRBJ2-5

CDR3 DNA: TGTGCCAGCAGCGCGAGAGTTACTAGCACAGATACGCAGTATTTT
CDR3 protein: CASSARVTSTDTQYF
CDR3 length: 15
V gene: TRBV7-6
clone size: once
D gene: NA
J gene: TRBJ2-3